These T cell receptor beta chains were read from a single sample in a study of shared clonotypes between healthy human individuals. The method was immunoSEQ multiplex PCR; TCRdb's version includes in-frame clones alone and lacks a portion of them. The table records about 600,000 clones, about 98% of them present only once. Sequencing was carried out using naive CD8+ T cells sorted from blood. The receptors stem from a man younger than 45 in good health. CDR3s include the opening cysteine and the closing phenylalanine or tryptophan. Each record gives: J gene, clone size, D gene, V gene, CDR3 DNA, CDR3 protein. The D gene is left open where the match is weak. Not every row has a clone size; where given, it reads once, few, many or a size class.

j_gene: TRBJ2-1; abundance: NA; d_gene: NA; v_gene: TRBV5-5; CDR3nt: TGTGCCAGCAGCTTTATACCGCGTGAGCAGTTCTTC; CDR3aa: CASSFIPREQFF
j_gene: TRBJ1-1; abundance: NA; d_gene: NA; v_gene: TRBV5-5; CDR3nt: TGTGCCAGCAGCCCAGACAGGCGGATGAACACTGAAGCTTTCTTT; CDR3aa: CASSPDRRMNTEAFF
j_gene: TRBJ1-1; abundance: NA; d_gene: TRBD1; v_gene: TRBV9; CDR3nt: TGTGCCAGCAGCGCGGGACAGGGGGCTAACACTGAAGCTTTCTTT; CDR3aa: CASSAGQGANTEAFF
j_gene: TRBJ1-2; abundance: NA; d_gene: NA; v_gene: TRBV27; CDR3nt: TGTGCCAGCAGTTTCGGGCCCCAATGGGGAGGGCTGGGCTACACCTTC; CDR3aa: CASSFGPQWGGLGYTF
j_gene: TRBJ2-1; abundance: NA; d_gene: TRBD2; v_gene: TRBV28; CDR3nt: TGTGCCAGCAGCGACCGAGCGGGGGCCAATGAGCAGTTCTTC; CDR3aa: CASSDRAGANEQFF
j_gene: TRBJ2-5; abundance: NA; d_gene: NA; v_gene: TRBV7-8; CDR3nt: TGTGCCAGCAGCTTAGGGTCCAGCCAAGAGACCCAGTACTTC; CDR3aa: CASSLGSSQETQYF
j_gene: TRBJ2-7; abundance: NA; d_gene: NA; v_gene: TRBV29-1; CDR3nt: TGCAGCGTTGAAGGTCGGTACGGAAGCTCCTACGAGCAGTACTTC; CDR3aa: CSVEGRYGSSYEQYF
j_gene: TRBJ2-7; abundance: NA; d_gene: NA; v_gene: TRBV28; CDR3nt: TGTGCCAGCAGTTCCCGGGACCCCTCCTACGAGCAGTACTTC; CDR3aa: CASSSRDPSYEQYF
j_gene: TRBJ1-4; abundance: NA; d_gene: NA; v_gene: TRBV5-4; CDR3nt: TGTGCCAGCAGGCCCTCGGTCGGGGGCCCGGATGAAAAACTGTTTTTT; CDR3aa: CASRPSVGGPDEKLFF
j_gene: TRBJ1-1; abundance: NA; d_gene: NA; v_gene: TRBV29-1; CDR3nt: TGCAGCGTTGCAGGGCCGAACACTGAAGCTTTCTTT; CDR3aa: CSVAGPNTEAFF
j_gene: TRBJ2-3; abundance: NA; d_gene: NA; v_gene: TRBV11-2; CDR3nt: TGTGCCAGCAGCTTGCAGACCACAGATACGCAGTATTTT; CDR3aa: CASSLQTTDTQYF
j_gene: TRBJ2-1; abundance: NA; d_gene: NA; v_gene: TRBV10-2; CDR3nt: TGCGCCAGCAGGCCCCGGTTAGACAATGAGCAGTTCTTC; CDR3aa: CASRPRLDNEQFF
j_gene: TRBJ2-2; abundance: NA; d_gene: NA; v_gene: TRBV7-9; CDR3nt: TGTGCCAGCAGCTTTGGGGGCGGGGAGCTGTTTTTT; CDR3aa: CASSFGGGELFF
j_gene: TRBJ2-7; abundance: once; d_gene: TRBD1; v_gene: TRBV27; CDR3nt: TGTGCCAGCAGTTGGACAGGGGAATCCTACGAGCAGTACTTC; CDR3aa: CASSWTGESYEQYF
j_gene: TRBJ1-2; abundance: NA; d_gene: NA; v_gene: TRBV27; CDR3nt: TGTGCCAGCAGTTTATGGGGTAATGGGGACTATGGCTACACCTTC; CDR3aa: CASSLWGNGDYGYTF
j_gene: TRBJ2-2; abundance: NA; d_gene: NA; v_gene: TRBV29-1; CDR3nt: TGCAGCGTGGCCGCTACAGGGTCGGCCGGGGAGCTGTTTTTT; CDR3aa: CSVAATGSAGELFF
j_gene: TRBJ2-5; abundance: NA; d_gene: NA; v_gene: TRBV27; CDR3nt: TGTGCCAGCAATAGGGGAGAAGAGACCCAGTACTTC; CDR3aa: CASNRGEETQYF
j_gene: TRBJ1-2; abundance: once; d_gene: NA; v_gene: TRBV21-1; CDR3nt: TGTGCCAGCAGCAAAGCACGACAGGGGAAGTTGGGTGGCTACACCTTC; CDR3aa: CASSKARQGKLGGYTF
j_gene: TRBJ2-7; abundance: NA; d_gene: TRBD1; v_gene: TRBV7-2; CDR3nt: TGTGCCAGCAGCAACGTGGCAGGGGGCTACGAGCAGTACTTC; CDR3aa: CASSNVAGGYEQYF
j_gene: TRBJ2-2; abundance: NA; d_gene: TRBD2; v_gene: TRBV4-2; CDR3nt: TGTGCCAGCAGCCGGACTCAAACCGGGACTAGTGGCGCCGGGGAGCTGTTTTTT; CDR3aa: CASSRTQTGTSGAGELFF
j_gene: TRBJ1-5; abundance: NA; d_gene: NA; v_gene: TRBV11-2; CDR3nt: TGTGCCAGCAGCTGGGGGATGAATCAGCCCCAGCATTTT; CDR3aa: CASSWGMNQPQHF
j_gene: TRBJ2-4; abundance: once; d_gene: NA; v_gene: TRBV5-6; CDR3nt: TGTGCCAGCAGCGCCCCGGGACACCTAGCCAAAAACATTCAGTACTTC; CDR3aa: CASSAPGHLAKNIQYF
j_gene: TRBJ2-7; abundance: NA; d_gene: NA; v_gene: TRBV30; CDR3nt: TGTGCCTGGAGTGCAGGGGTCGAGCAGTACTTC; CDR3aa: CAWSAGVEQYF
j_gene: TRBJ2-2; abundance: NA; d_gene: TRBD1; v_gene: TRBV6-5; CDR3nt: TGTGCCAGCAGAGGACAGGGTATCACCGGGGAGCTGTTTTTT; CDR3aa: CASRGQGITGELFF